These 4 T cell receptor beta chains were all obtained from the same sample, sequenced in a study of T cells in Graves' hyperthyroidism and ophthalmopathy. What was amplified from RNA transcripts were TCR beta CDR3 regions. RT-PCR in the first round (using the HTBI primer set) targeted the TCR CDR3. TCRdb called the multiplex PCR reads again in MiXCR, with one record for every CDR3 protein. The data contain 300,000 to 400,000 distinct CDR3 sequences, approximately 15% of them seen just once; the ten biggest clones take up roughly 21%. The sample comprised blood. All receptors derive from a woman between 25 and 40 years old with Graves' ophthalmopathy.

This clonotype has at least ten counts. The chain recombines TRBV18 with TRBJ2-7; D is undetermined. Germline V gene sequence: CDR1 KGHSH, CDR2 LQKENI. The V end was cut by 0 bases, the J end by 4 bases, with 16 bases between. CDR3 length equals 16 residues. DNA of the CDR3: TGTGCCAGCTCACCACCGAAAGGGCGGCAGAAATACGAGCAGTACTTC. Protein product: CASSPPKGRQKYEQYF.

At least ten counts were recorded for this clonotype. The CDR3 reads CATERDTEAFF. The CDR3 DNA is TGTGCCACTGAAAGGGACACTGAAGCTTTCTTT. The chain is built from TRBV24-1 and TRBJ1-1; D remains ambiguous. The CDR3 consists of 11 residues. CDR1 KGHDR and CDR2 SFDVKD come from the germline V gene. V was cut by 10 bases and J by 3 bases, with 8 bases left in between.

In its sample, this clonotype was seen many times. The chain employs TRBV7-9 and TRBJ2-7; D not certain. The V and J ends lost 1 base and 3 bases respectively, with 7 bases between them. From germline, CDR1 is SEHNR and CDR2 FQNEAQ (reference sequence). The CDR3 totals 13 residues. The DNA of the CDR3 is TGTGCCAGCAGCTTAGGAGTGGACTACGAGCAGTACTTC. Its protein is CASSLGVDYEQYF.

In its sample, this clonotype was seen many times. The V call is TRBV2, the J call TRBJ1-2; maybe TRBD1 (6 bases). Germline V gives CDR1 SNHLY, CDR2 FYNNEI. The germline V and J ends were trimmed by 2 bases and 6 bases, with 16 bases remaining between them. This CDR3 spans 15 amino acids. In DNA, the CDR3 is TGTGCCAGCAGTGAATCAACAGGGACTATGGATGGCTACACCTTC. Its protein product is CASSESTGTMDGYTF.